Following are 18 T cell receptor beta chains from one sample sequenced in a study of T-cell memory formation after mild COVID-19 (dated by TCRdb to about 2021). The receptor library was made with 5' RACE. Instrument used: Illumina NovaSeq 6000. The raw public data were reprocessed by TCRdb itself: fastp quality trimming at Q25, MiXCR clonotype calling, in-frame beta chains only. Every entry covers one CDR3 protein and lists the most common genes and DNA from its rows. This sample gives 300,000 to 400,000 distinct CDR3 sequences in total; approximately 15% of them show up just once. The biggest ten clones account for about a fifth of the sample. Input material: PBMCs or a T cell subset sorted from them (not recorded which). The receptors shown here come from a young man who had mild COVID-19 (a few samples of this study predate the infection). The sample titles of this study are shuffled in the database, so cell type and time point are left out; the donor was told from shared clones.

The rearrangement links TRBV7-8 to TRBJ1-1; D is undetermined. From germline, CDR1 is SGHVS and CDR2 FQNEAQ. Trimming left V 4 bases short and J 4 bases short, with 13 bases between. This CDR3 region has 14 residues. CDR3 sequence reads: CASSSVDWGTEAFF. DNA of the CDR3: TGTGCCAGCAGCTCAGTGGATTGGGGCACTGAAGCTTTCTTT.

J is TRBJ2-1 and V is TRBV15, with D unresolved. The germline V and J ends were trimmed by 6 bases and 0 bases, with 15 bases remaining between them. Germline CDR1 LNHNV, CDR2 YYDKDF (reference sequence). This CDR3 is 16 amino acids long. CDR3 loop: CATRPTLGSSYNEQFF. The CDR3, as DNA: TGTGCCACCAGACCGACGTTGGGCAGCTCCTACAATGAGCAGTTCTTC.

V gene TRBV7-9 combines with J gene TRBJ2-7, with D hard to call. V shed 1 base and J shed 6 bases, with 10 bases lying between them. Germline V CDR1 and CDR2: SEHNR, FQNEAQ (reference sequence). The CDR3 sequence is 13 residues long. CDR3 coding DNA: TGTGCCAGCAGCTTAGATCCGGTCCCCGAGCAGTACTTC. It encodes CASSLDPVPEQYF.

This clonotype appeared a few times. The chain joins TRBV7-9 to TRBJ2-1, with D unresolved. The CDR3 spans 14 residues. The V end was cut by 8 bases, the J end by 7 bases, with 18 bases between. Germline-derived CDR1 and CDR2 are SEHNR and FQNEAQ (reference sequence). For the CDR3, the DNA is TGTGCCAGCTCTAGGACGGAAATGGCGAATGAGCAGTTCTTC. Amino acids: CASSRTEMANEQFF.

This clonotype has just a few counts. The V call is TRBV7-9, the J call TRBJ1-6, with TRBD1 matching over 11 bases. The germline CDR1 and CDR2 sequences are SEHNR and FQNEAQ (reference sequence). CDR3 length: 18 amino acids. V was clipped by 6 bases and J by 7 bases; unmatched bases: 14. CDR3 amino acids: CASRPAPRTGGLNSPLHF. CDR3 coding DNA: TGTGCCAGCAGACCCGCTCCTAGGACAGGGGGCTTGAATTCACCCCTCCACTTT.

The gene calls are TRBV6-5 and TRBJ2-7; weak D call: TRBD1 (6 bases). Germline V gene lookup returns CDR1 MNHEY and CDR2 SVGAGI. Between the trimmed V and J ends, which lost 2 bases and 0 bases, there was a span of 8 bases. This CDR3 is built from 14 residues. CDR3 sequence: CASSYEGGSYEQYV. In nucleotides, the CDR3 is TGTGCCAGCAGTTACGAAGGGGGCTCCTACGAGCAGTACGTC.

The chain joins TRBV20-1 to TRBJ2-3; D not certain. Looked up from germline, CDR1 is DFQATT and CDR2 is SNEGSKA (reference sequence). This CDR3 region has 12 residues. The V and J ends lost 1 base and 6 bases respectively, with 8 bases between them. The CDR3 region is CSARASADTQYF. The CDR3, as DNA: TGCAGTGCTAGAGCCTCGGCCGATACGCAGTATTTT.

The chain carries TRBV20-1 and TRBJ2-6, with D unclear. The CDR3 covers 15 residues. The germline V gene has CDR1 DFQATT and CDR2 SNEGSKA (reference sequence). V lost 4 bases and J lost 0, with 10 bases in between. CDR3 loop: CSATGRGSGANVLTF. The CDR3 DNA is TGCAGTGCTACCGGACGCGGCTCTGGGGCCAACGTCCTGACTTTC.

The chain combines TRBV5-5 with TRBJ2-7, with D unclear. Trimming took 1 base from V and 2 from J, leaving 13 bases between them. This CDR3 has 15 residues. The germline CDR1 and CDR2 sequences are SGHKS and YYEKEE (reference sequence). The CDR3 DNA is TGTGCCAGCAGCTTGCCCCCGGAAGGGACCTACGAGCAGTACGTC. Its translation is CASSLPPEGTYEQYV.

DNA for the CDR3: TGTGCCAGCAGTTTTTTAAGGACAGGTAACACAGCCGATACGCAGTATTTT. It specifies CASSFLRTGNTADTQYF. The chain uses TRBV28 and TRBJ2-3; TRBD1 aligns across 7 bases. Trimming cost V 3 bases and J 6 bases; bases outside gene matches: 15. CDR1 MDHEN and CDR2 SYDVKM come from the germline V gene. There are 17 residues in the CDR3.

The chain joins TRBV18 to TRBJ1-2, with 8 bases identical to TRBD1. The CDR3 loop spans 17 amino acids. Unmatched junction bases numbered 13, after V lost 4 bases and J lost 3 bases. Per germline, CDR1 KGHSH and CDR2 LQKENI. CDR3 loop: CASSLQPQGAQDYGYTF. CDR3 nucleotides: TGTGCCAGCTCACTACAGCCGCAGGGGGCGCAGGACTATGGCTACACCTTC.

The chain employs TRBV6-6 and TRBJ2-3; 11 bases are a match to TRBD2. CDR1 MNHNY and CDR2 SVGAGI come from the germline V gene (reference sequence). CDR3 length: 15 amino acids. The V gene end was trimmed by 0 bases and the J gene end by 7 bases; junction bases not matched to a gene: 3. The DNA for the CDR3 is TGTGCCAGCAGTTACTCTAGCGGGGGGGCAAATACGCAGTATTTT. Protein sequence: CASSYSSGGANTQYF.

V usage is TRBV7-2 and J usage is TRBJ1-2; a possible D gene is TRBD1 (6 bases). Trimming left V 5 bases short and J 8 bases short, with 15 bases between. The CDR3 sequence is 13 residues long. CDR1 is SGHTA and CDR2 is FQGNSA in the germline V gene. CDR3 sequence (DNA): TGTGCCAGCAGCCCCGGGGGCATCAACGGCTACACCTTC. Its protein product is CASSPGGINGYTF.

This clonotype was counted only a few times. The genes are TRBV18 and TRBJ2-2; 8 bases agree with TRBD1. The germline gives CDR1 KGHSH, CDR2 LQKENI. J gave up 5 bases and V 1 base, and 3 bases lay outside the gene matches. This CDR3 is built from 15 residues. CDR3: CASSPRQGRTGELFF. Here the CDR3 DNA reads TGTGCCAGCTCACCACGACAGGGGAGAACCGGGGAGCTGTTTTTT.

This clonotype was counted between two and nine times. This chain links TRBV12-3 or TRBV12-4 with TRBJ1-2; D is undetermined. This CDR3 contains 15 residues. Trimming stripped 2 bases from V and 1 base from J, with 11 bases between. In nucleotides, the CDR3 is TGTGCCAGCAGTTTAAAGCGGATCCTTAACTATGGCTACACCTTC. This sequence encodes CASSLKRILNYGYTF.

The rearrangement joins TRBV28 to TRBJ2-1; 12 bases are a match to TRBD2. The CDR3 covers 17 residues. CDR1 is MDHEN and CDR2 is SYDVKM in the germline V gene. V dropped 6 bases and J dropped 8; count of bases not matched to a gene: 14. The CDR3 sequence: CASSRRWGLAGTYEQFF. Written as DNA, the CDR3 is TGTGCCAGCAGCCGCCGGTGGGGACTAGCGGGTACCTATGAGCAGTTCTTC.

This clonotype was detected a few times. This rearrangement joins TRBV10-3 to TRBJ2-7; D is unclear. Germline V gene sequence: CDR1 ENHRY, CDR2 SYGVKD. V shed 11 bases and J shed 3 bases, with 8 bases lying between them. CDR3 length: 10 residues. The CDR3, as DNA: TGTGCCCCGGGCGTCTACGAGCAGTACGTC. Its translation is CAPGVYEQYV.

The sample holds many counts of this clonotype. V and J are TRBV7-2 and TRBJ1-4; the D is unclear. Trimming took 5 bases from V and 5 from J, leaving 6 bases between them. This CDR3 is 12 amino acids long. Germline lookup yields CDR1 SGHTA and CDR2 FQGNSA. CDR3 DNA sequence: TGTGCCAGCAGCCCGCCAAATGAAAAACTGTTTTTT. Translated, it gives CASSPPNEKLFF.